What follows are 12 T cell receptor beta chains derived from one specimen sequenced in a study of T cell responses to AZD1222 COVID-19 vaccine. The data were produced by immunoSEQ multiplex PCR, yet TCRdb's version contains in-frame clones alone and is incomplete. Among some 180,000 clones listed, almost 90% were seen once. Source: peripheral blood, taken on day 0 of AZD1222 vaccination. The receptors shown here come from an adult in good health.

The V and J genes are TRBV9 and TRBJ2-2; the D gene is possibly TRBD1 (5 bases). Trimming removed 0 bases at V and 0 bases at J, with 12 bases between. Germline-derived CDR1 and CDR2 are SGDLS and YYNGEE. There are 17 residues in the CDR3. The CDR3 protein is CASSVGLGPTNTGELFF. The CDR3 DNA reads TGTGCCAGCAGCGTAGGTTTGGGGCCGACGAACACCGGGGAGCTGTTTTTT.

The rearrangement joins TRBV27 to TRBJ1-2; D not certain. V lost 0 bases and J 8 bases, leaving 16 bases between the germline ends. This CDR3 has 15 amino acids. Germline-derived CDR1 and CDR2 are MNHEY and SMNVEV (reference sequence). CDR3 sequence (DNA): TGTGCCAGCAGTTTATCGCCCAGGCCCCCGGACGGCTACACCTTC. Translated, it gives CASSLSPRPPDGYTF.

Only one count was recorded for this clone. The J gene is TRBJ2-6, the V gene TRBV23-1; D may be TRBD1 (6 bases). TRBV23-1 is an open reading frame, and its role is uncertain. The CDR3 consists of 17 residues. V lost 2 bases and J 1 base, leaving 12 bases between the germline ends. The CDR3 spells CASSQRDRLSGANVLTF. The CDR3 bases are TGCGCCAGCAGTCAACGAGACAGGTTGTCTGGGGCCAACGTCCTGACTTTC.

This chain joins TRBV12-3 or TRBV12-4 and TRBJ1-1; weak D call: TRBD1 (5 bases). The CDR3 runs to 13 residues. V gave up 6 bases and J gave up 5 bases, with 13 bases separating them. CDR3 nucleotides: TGTGCCAGCAGGAAAGCCTCAGGGACTGAAGCTTTCTTT. It yields the protein CASRKASGTEAFF.

CDR3 DNA sequence: TGTGCCTGGAGTGTAGTGAAGCCCTATGGCTACACCTTC. Protein sequence: CAWSVVKPYGYTF. The V call is TRBV30, the J call TRBJ1-2; D is uncertain. The CDR3 is made up of 13 amino acids. CDR1 and CDR2 (germline): GTSNPN, SVGIG (reference sequence). V shed 0 bases and J shed 4 bases, with 9 bases lying between them.

V and J are TRBV7-2 and TRBJ2-6, with D possibly called TRBD1 or TRBD2 (5 bases each). Trimming took off 6 bases at V and 0 bases at J, with 18 bases between the two ends. CDR3 size: 18 residues. In germline, CDR1 is SGHTA, CDR2 FQGNSA. The CDR3 nucleotides read TGTGCCAGCAGACTCGTGGGGACCCGTTTCTCTGGGGCCAACGTCCTGACTTTC. Translation gives CASRLVGTRFSGANVLTF.

This chain links TRBV3-1 (or the pseudogene TRBV3-2) with TRBJ2-3; possible D gene TRBD2, 5 bases. CDR1 is LGHDT and CDR2 is YNNKEL in the germline V gene (reference sequence). The CDR3 consists of 15 residues. Trimming shortened V by 2 bases and J by 6 bases, and 15 bases separated the two germline ends. In DNA form, the CDR3 reads TGTGCCAGCAGCCAAAAGCACGGGAAGGAGGATACGCAGTATTTT. Translated, it gives CASSQKHGKEDTQYF.

The chain recombines TRBV28 with TRBJ2-7; D possibly corresponds to TRBD2 (5 bases). Trimming shortened V by 3 bases and J by 0 bases, and 12 bases separated the two germline ends. CDR3 length equals 15 residues. Germline V gene sequence: CDR1 MDHEN, CDR2 SYDVKM. DNA for the CDR3: TGTGCCAGCAGTTTGATTGGACTGGGCTCCTACGAGCAGTACTTC. It translates to CASSLIGLGSYEQYF.

This clone was seen a single time. The J gene is TRBJ1-2, the V gene TRBV4-3; unclear D gene. Trimming removed 0 bases at V and 0 bases at J, with 5 bases between. This CDR3 comprises 14 residues. In germline, CDR1 is LGHNA, CDR2 YSLEER. The CDR3 sequence is CASSQDAANYGYTF. DNA for the CDR3: TGCGCCAGCAGCCAAGATGCAGCTAACTATGGCTACACCTTC.

V is TRBV20-1 and J is TRBJ1-2; tentatively, D is TRBD1 (5 bases). Trimming pared 4 bases from V and 5 bases from J, leaving 8 bases between. Germline V gene data show CDR1 as DFQATT and CDR2 as SNEGSKA (reference sequence). CDR3 length: 11 amino acids. CDR3 residues: CSAMGLYGYTF. The CDR3 region has the DNA TGCAGTGCTATGGGACTGTATGGCTACACCTTC.

This chain connects TRBV29-1 to TRBJ1-2, with TRBD1 matching 9 bases. Trimming cost V 7 bases and J 4 bases; bases outside gene matches: 4. Germline CDR1 reads SQVTM; CDR2 reads ANQGSEA. The CDR3 is made up of 12 amino acids. The CDR3 sequence is CSARDRVYGYTF. The CDR3 DNA reads as TGCAGCGCCCGGGACAGGGTCTATGGCTACACCTTC.

The V call is TRBV7-2, the J call TRBJ1-5; D is undetermined. Germline V lookup: CDR1 SGHTA, CDR2 FQGNSA. The ends were cut back, 5 bases at V and 7 bases at J, with 18 bases in the middle. The CDR3 spans 15 residues. The DNA of the CDR3 is TGTGCCAGCAGCCCAAAATCGGCGGTTGGGCAGCCCCAGCATTTT. The encoded protein is CASSPKSAVGQPQHF.